This TCR beta chain is from a study of blood T cell repertoires in COVID-19. Study information: Collection of acute and convalescent COVID-19 samples took place in the United States, Italy and Spain.

Seattle patients were enrolled during active infection and followed longitudinally. V was clipped by 4 bases and J by 5 bases; unmatched bases: 5. Germline V gives CDR1 MNHEY, CDR2 SVGAGI. The CDR3 sequence is 15 residues long. Only in-frame clones appear in the TCRdb table, and some are missing; sequencing was by immunoSEQ multiplex PCR. The sample consists of approximately 110,000 clones, roughly 74% of them appearing once. This receptor was obtained from an elderly man with COVID-19, enrolled during active disease. Sequencing input: peripheral blood. This chain links TRBV6-5 with TRBJ1-6; 7 bases fit TRBD1. The CDR3 DNA reads as TGTGCCAGCAGTTCCCAGGGACAGAATAATTCACCCCTCCACTTT. Its translation is CASSSQGQNNSPLHF.